This TCR beta chain is drawn from a study of PD-L1 blockade in urothelial cancer. Study at large: It was at 3 weeks (second dose) and 6 weeks after treatment start that blood was analyzed. Study-level findings and limits: Durable benefit was linked to greater 3-week expansion of tumor-associated blood clones.

Concerning this clone itself: What it binds is not known.

Indicated time point: peripheral blood 6 weeks after treatment start. V was clipped by 5 bases and J by 5 bases, with 18 bases between them. This CDR3 is 15 amino acids long. CDR1 and CDR2 (germline): SGHTA, FQGNSA. This table comes from immunoSEQ multiplex PCR, and its TCRdb copy is limited to in-frame clones, with some not included. Found here are 50,000 to 60,000 clones, more than 70% of them singletons; the top ten hold 2.4%. Source: PBMCs, taken around atezolizumab (anti-PD-L1) treatment. The TCR sequence derives from a man aged 60-69 years with urothelial cancer. This chain uses TRBV7-2 with TRBJ1-2, with D tentatively TRBD1 (6 bases). The CDR3 spells CASSKGNREHYGYTF. The DNA of the CDR3 is TGTGCCAGCAGCAAAGGAAACAGGGAGCATTATGGCTACACCTTC.